This paragraph reports one T cell receptor beta chain. The CDR3 sequence is 14 residues long. The V end was cut by 0 bases, the J end by 0 bases, with 6 bases between. Germline lookup yields CDR1 SEHNR and CDR2 FQNEAQ (reference sequence). Data came from immunoSEQ multiplex PCR; TCRdb stores just in-frame clones and leaves some out. The sample records tens of thousands of clones, roughly four fifths being singletons. The entry originates in a study of blood T cell repertoires in COVID-19. The chain combines TRBV7-9 with TRBJ2-7, with D unclear. The specimen sequenced was peripheral blood. This sequence was found in a human donor in a cohort sampled during active COVID-19. The CDR3 nucleotides read TGTGCCAGCAGCTTAGCGGGCCGCTCCTACGAGCAGTACTTC. Translating gives CASSLAGRSYEQYF.